A selection of T cell receptor beta chains follows, all from one sample in a study of regulatory T cells in long-lasting Graves disease. TCRdb redid the calling of the multiplex PCR reads with MiXCR, one entry per CDR3 protein. The sample carries a few hundred thousand distinct CDR3 sequences, about an eighth recorded once. The data were also submitted as part of a second study, on T cells in Graves' hyperthyroidism and ophthalmopathy.

The starting material was peripheral blood mononuclear cells (PBMCs), obtained at new diagnosis, from a patient treated with antithyroid drugs. The source of these receptors is a woman younger than 35 with Graves disease. Each CDR3 is given with its conserved first and last residue. The order of the fields is V gene, J gene, D gene, clone size, CDR3 DNA, CDR3 protein. A D gene is named only where the DNA matches it firmly. Not all rows give a size; the values are once, few, many and, for expanded clones, a class.

>TRBV4-3|TRBJ2-1|-|-
TGCGCCAGCAGCCCAGTACCTGGGATCGGGGGTAAACAGTTCTTC
CASSPVPGIGGKQFF
>TRBV9|TRBJ1-5|-|many
TGTGCCAGCAGCCATTCCGGGTTAAATCAGCCCCAGCATTTT
CASSHSGLNQPQHF
>TRBV28|TRBJ1-2|-|few
TGTGCCAGCAGTCCCGCAGACATTTCTAACTATGGCTACACCTTC
CASSPADISNYGYTF
>TRBV7-9|TRBJ1-1|-|many
TGTGCCAGCAGCTCACAGCTGCCCCAAGCTTTCTTT
CASSSQLPQAFF
>TRBV5-1|TRBJ1-2|-|many
TGCGCCAGCAGCTTTCCGGGACGGAGCTATGGCTACACCTTC
CASSFPGRSYGYTF
>TRBV20-1|TRBJ2-4|TRBD2|many
TGCAGTGCGGAAATGACTAGCGGGAGGGCCAGGTTGATTCAGTACTTC
CSAEMTSGRARLIQYF
>TRBV6-1|TRBJ2-5|TRBD2|-
TGTGCCAGCAGTAGCGGGGGGGGGACCCAGTACTTC
CASSSGGGTQYF
>TRBV12-5|TRBJ1-6|-|many
TGTGCTAGTGCCCACGAGACCTCACCCCTCCACTTT
CASAHETSPLHF
>TRBV29-1|TRBJ1-2|-|few
TGCAGTTGTGATGGGGGCTATGGCTACACCTTC
CSCDGGYGYTF
>TRBV7-8|TRBJ1-2|-|many
TGTGCCAGCAGCCGAGGGGAGGACACTATTAACTATGGCTACACCTTC
CASSRGEDTINYGYTF
>TRBV7-2|TRBJ2-3|TRBD2|many
TGTGCCAGCAGCTTAGCGCGGTTCGCTAGCGGGGGGGGAGATACGCAGTATTTT
CASSLARFASGGGDTQYF
>TRBV2|TRBJ2-2|-|few
TGTGCCAGCAGCCCAATTAGCAGGAACACCGGGGAGCTGTTTTTT
CASSPISRNTGELFF
>TRBV3-1|TRBJ2-7|TRBD2|many
TGTGCCAGCAGCCACACGACTAGCGGGAGGGGGGACTCCTACGAGCAGTACTTC
CASSHTTSGRGDSYEQYF
>TRBV7-2|TRBJ1-6|-|many
TGTGCCAGCAGCTTAGAGGGGGTTGGGAATTCACCCCTCCACTTT
CASSLEGVGNSPLHF